The 29 T cell receptor beta chains in this list originate from one sample, sequenced in a study of blood T cell repertoires in COVID-19. Clones were sequenced by immunoSEQ multiplex PCR, and TCRdb holds only the in-frame ones, with some missing. Among 410,000 or so clones listed, about 88% were seen once. Material for sequencing was peripheral blood. These receptors came from a woman in her thirties or forties with COVID-19, enrolled during active disease.

This chain connects TRBV9 to TRBJ2-2; 10 bases match TRBD2. V lost 0 bases, J lost 1 base, and 3 bases stayed unmatched. CDR3 size: 17 residues. CDR1 is SGDLS, CDR2 YYNGEE, per germline. The CDR3 nucleotides read TGTGCCAGCAGCGTAGCTAAGCGGGGGGGGAACACCGGGGAGCTGTTTTTT. Translating gives CASSVAKRGGNTGELFF.

The chain joins TRBV7-8 to TRBJ2-5; a weak D match, TRBD1 (5 bases). The CDR3 totals 14 residues. The ends were cut back, 2 bases at V and 2 bases at J, with 9 bases in the middle. Looked up from germline, CDR1 is SGHVS and CDR2 is FQNEAQ. In DNA form, the CDR3 reads TGTGCCAGCAGCTTACTGACAGTACAAGAGACCCAGTACTTC. Translating gives CASSLLTVQETQYF.

The CDR3 bases are TGTGCCAGCAGCCGAAGGCGGGGGTCGACTCTGAACACTGAAGCTTTCTTT. Its protein product is CASSRRRGSTLNTEAFF. This chain uses TRBV6-2 or TRBV6-3 with TRBJ1-1; a weak D match, TRBD1 (5 bases). CDR3 size: 17 residues. The ends were cut back, 6 bases at V and 0 bases at J, with 20 bases in the middle. CDR1 is MNHEY and CDR2 is SVGEGT in the germline V gene.

The rearrangement links TRBV29-1 to TRBJ1-4; a weak D match, TRBD1 (6 bases). The length of the CDR3 is 13 residues. The ends were cut back, 5 bases at V and 5 bases at J, with 12 bases in the middle. Germline-derived CDR1 and CDR2 are SQVTM and ANQGSEA. In DNA form, the CDR3 reads TGCAGCGTTTCGACAGGACCGAATGAAAAACTGTTTTTT. This translates into CSVSTGPNEKLFF.

This clone was counted between two and nine times. The rearrangement uses TRBV2 and TRBJ1-5; weak D call: TRBD1 (6 bases). The germline V gene has CDR1 SNHLY and CDR2 FYNNEI. V was cut by 4 bases and J by 6 bases, with 16 bases left in between. This CDR3 spans 15 amino acids. Written as DNA, the CDR3 is TGTGCCAGCAGTGGAGGACAGCCCATGAGTCAGCCCCAGCATTTT. Translation gives CASSGGQPMSQPQHF.

This rearrangement joins TRBV19 to TRBJ2-5, with D uncertain. Deletions cut 1 base from V and 2 bases from J, with 2 bases between. CDR1 is LNHDA and CDR2 is SQIVND in the germline V gene (reference sequence). The CDR3 covers 12 residues. CDR3 loop: CASSIAQETQYF. In DNA form, the CDR3 reads TGTGCCAGTAGTATAGCGCAAGAGACCCAGTACTTC.

This clone came up once. The chain is built from TRBV28 and TRBJ1-5, with D hard to call. The V and J ends lost 5 bases and 2 bases respectively, with 19 bases between them. This CDR3 is 17 amino acids long. Germline CDR1 and CDR2: MDHEN and SYDVKM. CDR3 protein: CASSPPIVDGGNQPQHF. CDR3 DNA sequence: TGTGCCAGCAGTCCCCCTATTGTGGATGGAGGCAATCAGCCCCAGCATTTT.

CDR3 amino acids: CASSHTTGSSGANVLTF. CDR3 sequence (DNA): TGTGCCAGCAGTCATACGACAGGCAGCTCTGGGGCCAACGTCCTGACTTTC. V gene TRBV27 combines with J gene TRBJ2-6; maybe TRBD1 (6 bases). V gave up 5 bases and J gave up 0 bases, with 14 bases separating them. CDR1 is MNHEY and CDR2 is SMNVEV in the germline V gene (reference sequence). This CDR3 has 17 residues. The full variable domain, with the rest looked up from reference TRBV27 and TRBJ2-6, is EAQVTQNPRYLITVTGKKLTVTCSQNMNHEYMSWYRQDPGLGLRQIYYSMNVEVTDKGDVPEGYKVSRKEKRNFPLILESPSPNQTSLYFCASSHTTGSSGANVLTFGAGSRLTVL.

J is TRBJ1-2 and V is TRBV5-1; the match to TRBD1 covers 8 bases. Losses at the gene ends were 4 bases for V and 2 bases for J; bases not matched to a gene: 10. From germline, CDR1 is SGHRS and CDR2 YFSETQ. This CDR3 is 16 amino acids long. The DNA of the CDR3 is TGCGCCAGCAGCCCTGACAGGGGATTATTGAACTATGGCTACACCTTC. It yields the protein CASSPDRGLLNYGYTF.

This rearrangement joins TRBV29-1 to TRBJ2-2, with D possibly being TRBD2 (5 bases). V was clipped by 6 bases and J by 5 bases, with 10 bases between them. Germline V gene data show CDR1 as SQVTM and CDR2 as ANQGSEA. This CDR3 comprises 12 residues. The CDR3 nucleotides are TGCAGCGTCGGCCCGGGGACCGGGGAGCTGTTTTTT. As protein: CSVGPGTGELFF.

The genes are TRBV28 and TRBJ1-5, with a weak D call TRBD1 (5 bases). The V end was cut by 2 bases, the J end by 4 bases, with 12 bases between. This CDR3 region has 15 residues. The V gene's germline CDR1 is MDHEN and CDR2 SYDVKM. CDR3 in amino acids: CASSLNTGFNQPQHF. CDR3 coding DNA: TGTGCCAGCAGTTTAAATACAGGCTTTAATCAGCCCCAGCATTTT.

This clone was seen a few times. The chain carries TRBV10-2 and TRBJ1-2; a possible D gene is TRBD1 (6 bases). With 2 bases removed from V and 4 bases from J, the gap between germline ends came to 11 bases. Germline assignment: CDR1 WSHSY and CDR2 SAAADI. The CDR3 is 14 amino acids. The CDR3 is CASSERGGVYGYTF. CDR3 in DNA: TGCGCCAGCAGTGAGCGAGGGGGGGTCTATGGCTACACCTTC.

The chain's CDR3 is CASSLGQGSSGNTIYF. The CDR3 nucleotides read TGTGCCAGCAGTTTAGGACAGGGCTCCTCCGGAAACACCATATATTTT. The genes are TRBV6-5 and TRBJ1-3; the match to TRBD1 covers 8 bases. V lost 4 bases to trimming and J lost 4 bases; unmatched junction nucleotides: 9. Germline loops: CDR1 MNHEY, CDR2 SVGAGI. The CDR3 has 16 residues.

V gene TRBV7-9 combines with J gene TRBJ1-5; a possible D gene is TRBD1 (5 bases). The germline V gene encodes CDR1 SEHNR and CDR2 FQNEAQ (reference sequence). Between the trimmed V and J ends, which lost 3 bases and 7 bases, there was a span of 13 bases. This CDR3 region has 14 residues. The CDR3 DNA is TGTGCCAGCAGCTTTCAGGGCGGACCGCAGCCCCAGCATTTT. This sequence encodes CASSFQGGPQPQHF. Together with reference TRBV7-9 and TRBJ1-5, the CDR3 gives the full variable domain: DTGVSQNPRHKITKRGQNVTFRCDPISEHNRLYWYRQTLGQGPEFLTYFQNEAQLEKSRLLSDRFSAERPKGSFSTLEIQRTEQGDSAMYLCASSFQGGPQPQHFGDGTRLSIL.

The V call is TRBV19, the J call TRBJ2-3; D uncertain. The CDR3 spans 14 residues. V was trimmed by 6 bases and J by 0 bases, leaving 10 bases between them. From germline, CDR1 is LNHDA and CDR2 SQIVND (reference sequence). CDR3 region: CASRPLTSTDTQYF. In nucleotides, the CDR3 is TGTGCCAGTAGACCCCTCACTAGCACAGATACGCAGTATTTT. Full variable domain (remainder filled in from reference TRBV19 and TRBJ2-3): DGGITQSPKYLFRKEGQNVTLSCEQNLNHDAMYWYRQDPGQGLRLIYYSQIVNDFQKGDIAEGYSVSREKKESFPLTVTSAQKNPTAFYLCASRPLTSTDTQYFGPGTRLTVL.

The rearrangement joins TRBV9 to TRBJ1-6, with TRBD1 as a possible D gene (5 bases). Germline loops: CDR1 SGDLS, CDR2 YYNGEE. The V and J ends lost 6 bases and 10 bases respectively, with 17 bases between them. The CDR3 has 14 amino acids. CDR3 residues: CASTNDSPSSPLHF. The CDR3 region has the DNA TGTGCCAGCACCAATGACAGCCCCAGCTCACCCCTCCACTTT.

V usage is TRBV7-9 and J usage is TRBJ2-7, with 7 bases lining up with TRBD1. CDR3 length equals 16 residues. The germline V gene encodes CDR1 SEHNR and CDR2 FQNEAQ (reference sequence). Trimming removed 0 bases from V and 2 bases from J; junction bases left unmatched: 7. The CDR3 DNA reads as TGTGCCAGCAGCTTAGCGTCCGGGACAGTCGCCTACGAGCAGTACTTC. Its protein is CASSLASGTVAYEQYF.

The CDR3: CASSSPGAETQYF. In DNA, the CDR3 is TGTGCCAGCAGCTCGCCAGGGGCGGAGACCCAGTACTTC. The chain employs TRBV11-1 and TRBJ2-5; D possibly corresponds to TRBD1 (6 bases). V shed 4 bases and J shed 5 bases, with 11 bases lying between them. This CDR3 has 13 amino acids. Germline V lookup: CDR1 SGHAT, CDR2 FQDESV (reference sequence).

The rearrangement joins TRBV2 to TRBJ1-6, with 7 bases matching TRBD1. CDR1 and CDR2 (germline): SNHLY, FYNNEI. The CDR3 contains 17 residues. V was pared by 6 bases and J by 7 bases, with 15 bases of the junction left unmatched. The CDR3 region is CASSITAQGTGNSPLHF. The CDR3 DNA is TGTGCCAGCAGCATCACCGCACAGGGGACGGGGAATTCACCCCTCCACTTT. The complete variable domain, with remaining parts taken from reference TRBV2 and TRBJ1-6, reads EPEVTQTPSHQVTQMGQEVILRCVPISNHLYFYWYRQILGQKVEFLVSFYNNEISEKSEIFDDQFSVERPDGSNFTLKIRSTKLEDSAMYFCASSITAQGTGNSPLHFGNGTRLTVT.

This chain connects TRBV27 to TRBJ1-1; TRBD1 matches 8 bases. This CDR3 has 17 residues. Germline values: CDR1 MNHEY, CDR2 SMNVEV (reference sequence). V was pared by 6 bases and J by 4 bases, with 16 bases of the junction left unmatched. The CDR3, as DNA: TGTGCCAGCAGCTTAGACTATAGGACAGGGTTAAGCACTGAAGCTTTCTTT. Its protein product is CASSLDYRTGLSTEAFF.

The chain employs TRBV28 and TRBJ1-1; 8 bases are shared with TRBD1. V lost 6 bases to trimming and J lost 1 base; unmatched junction nucleotides: 10. The CDR3 loop spans 16 amino acids. The V gene's germline CDR1 is MDHEN and CDR2 SYDVKM. CDR3 sequence (DNA): TGTGCCAGCAGCCCTTACGGACAGGGCAAGAACACTGAAGCTTTCTTT. Amino acids: CASSPYGQGKNTEAFF.

This clone was observed once. The chain combines TRBV7-2 with TRBJ2-7; possibly TRBD2 for D (7 bases). Trimming stripped 0 bases from V and 3 bases from J, with 12 bases between. CDR1 is SGHTA, CDR2 FQGNSA, per germline. CDR3 length: 15 residues. The CDR3 loop is CASSLARGGGYEQYF. CDR3 sequence (DNA): TGTGCCAGCAGCTTAGCGAGAGGGGGGGGCTACGAGCAGTACTTC.

The chain links TRBV23-1 to TRBJ1-3; a possible D gene is TRBD1 (6 bases). TRBV23-1 is classed as an ORF, of uncertain function. The germline V and J ends were trimmed by 6 bases and 3 bases, with 12 bases remaining between them. CDR3 size: 14 residues. The CDR3 nucleotides read TGCGCCAGCAGATACGACAGGTTTGGAAACACCATATATTTT. Translation: CASRYDRFGNTIYF.

The V and J genes are TRBV24-1 and TRBJ2-2, with a tentative D call TRBD1 (5 bases). V was trimmed by 2 bases and J by 0 bases, leaving 9 bases between them. Germline values: CDR1 KGHDR, CDR2 SFDVKD. The CDR3 runs 16 residues. The CDR3 loop is CATSDSQATNTGELFF. The CDR3 DNA follows: TGTGCCACCAGTGATTCACAGGCGACGAACACCGGGGAGCTGTTTTTT.

The chain has TRBV28 and TRBJ1-3, with D tentatively TRBD1 (6 bases). This CDR3 region has 16 residues. V lost 2 bases and J 3 bases, leaving 14 bases between the germline ends. CDR1 is MDHEN and CDR2 is SYDVKM in the germline V gene. The CDR3 DNA reads as TGTGCCAGCAGTTTAAGAGGGGGTACGTGTGGAAACACCATATATTTT. Its protein product is CASSLRGGTCGNTIYF. Based on the CDR3 plus reference TRBV28 and TRBJ1-3, the full variable domain is DVKVTQSSRYLVKRTGEKVFLECVQDMDHENMFWYRQDPGLGLRLIYFSYDVKMKEKGDIPEGYSVSREKKERFSLILESASTNQTSMYLCASSLRGGTCGNTIYFGEGSWLTVV.

This clone was seen a few times. V and J are TRBV7-2 and TRBJ1-5; possibly TRBD1 for D (6 bases). V was cut by 5 bases and J by 3 bases, with 11 bases left in between. There are 14 residues in the CDR3. Germline CDR1 SGHTA, CDR2 FQGNSA. The CDR3 sequence is CASSPGQFNQPQHF. CDR3 nucleotide sequence: TGTGCCAGCAGCCCTGGACAGTTCAATCAGCCCCAGCATTTT.

CDR3 residues: CASSLLTSGSSYNEQFF. CDR3 in DNA: TGTGCCAGTAGTCTCCTAACTAGCGGTAGCTCCTACAATGAGCAGTTCTTC. The chain combines TRBV19 with TRBJ2-1; TRBD2 matches at 8 bases. The V segment lost 5 bases and the J segment 0 bases; nucleotides outside the gene matches: 9. CDR1 is LNHDA and CDR2 is SQIVND in the germline V gene (reference sequence). This CDR3 is 17 amino acids long.

The rearrangement links TRBV5-5 to TRBJ1-1; D perhaps matches TRBD1 (5 bases). Between the trimmed V and J ends, which lost 5 bases and 6 bases, there was a span of 14 bases. Germline V gene data show CDR1 as SGHKS and CDR2 as YYEKEE (reference sequence). This CDR3 comprises 13 residues. CDR3 coding DNA: TGTGCCAGCAGGGCTTGGGGGGTACCTGAAGCTTTCTTT. Translating it yields CASRAWGVPEAFF. Full variable domain (rest looked up from reference TRBV5-5 and TRBJ1-1): DAGVTQSPTHLIKTRGQQVTLRCSPISGHKSVSWYQQVLGQGPQFIFQYYEKEERGRGNFPDRFSARQFPNYSSELNVNALLLGDSALYLCASRAWGVPEAFFGQGTRLTVV.

The chain carries TRBV27 and TRBJ2-7; 11 positions agree with TRBD2. Looked up from germline, CDR1 is MNHEY and CDR2 is SMNVEV (reference sequence). The CDR3 length is 15 residues. With V trimmed by 4 bases and J by 7 bases, 9 bases remained unmatched. The CDR3 loop is CASSSTSGRGGEQYF. CDR3 DNA sequence: TGTGCCAGCAGTTCAACTAGCGGGAGAGGAGGAGAGCAGTACTTC.